Listed below are T cell receptor beta chains from one sample, sequenced in a study of human T cells and chemical hapten exposure. TCRdb re-called the RACE reads through MiXCR, storing one row per CDR3 protein. This repertoire shows about 34,000 distinct CDR3 sequences, 4.5% to 5.5% found once; its top ten account for about 13%. Sequenced material: whole blood. These receptors originate from a human donor in good health. Some clones in this sample may be carry-over from other donors' samples. The CDR3 runs from the conserved cysteine through the conserved F or W. D genes are given only for firm matches. Size tells how often a clone was seen (once, few, many) or the class of an expanded clone, and some rows leave it out.

j_call cdr3_length v_call d_call clone_size cdr3_aa cdr3_nt
TRBJ2-3 14 TRBV5-4 . . CASSLAELTDTQYF TGTGCCAGCAGCTTGGCCGAGTTAACAGATACGCAGTATTTT
TRBJ2-1 14 TRBV20-1 . . CSAGFLSSYNEQFF TGCAGTGCCGGGTTCCTCAGCTCCTACAATGAGCAGTTCTTC
TRBJ2-7 14 TRBV7-2 TRBD2 many CASSLEREGLEQYF TGTGCCAGCAGCTTAGAACGGGAGGGCCTCGAGCAGTACTTC
TRBJ1-4 14 TRBV10-3 TRBD1 many CAISPGGLDEKLFF TGTGCCATCAGCCCAGGGGGTTTGGATGAAAAACTGTTTTTT
TRBJ2-3 12 TRBV10-3 . many CATSSVADTQYF TGTGCCACCTCGTCCGTAGCAGATACGCAGTATTTT
TRBJ1-1 14 TRBV9 . many CASSVGRMNTEAFF TGTGCCAGCAGCGTAGGGCGGATGAACACTGAAGCTTTCTTT
TRBJ1-1 15 TRBV6-2/TRBV6-3 . many CASAPIRTVNTEAFF TGTGCCAGCGCCCCTATTAGGACAGTGAACACTGAAGCTTTCTTT
TRBJ1-3 13 TRBV10-3 . few CAISAGSGNTIYF TGTGCCATCAGTGCAGGGTCTGGAAACACCATATATTTT
TRBJ2-7 13 TRBV5-1 . few CASSLTLTYEQYF TGCGCCAGCAGCTTGACACTGACCTACGAGCAGTACTTC
TRBJ2-3 14 TRBV20-1 TRBD2 many CSAGTGTITDTQYF TGCAGTGCTGGTACCGGGACTATCACAGATACGCAGTATTTT
TRBJ2-7 12 TRBV30 TRBD2 many CAYGLAGYGQYF TGTGCCTATGGACTAGCGGGTTACGGGCAGTACTTC
TRBJ2-3 18 TRBV20-1 TRBD2 many CSASGRTGSGTSTDTQYF TGCAGTGCCTCGGGGCGGACCGGTAGCGGGACTAGCACAGATACGCAGTATTTT
TRBJ1-1 12 TRBV6-6 . many CASTEMNTEAFF TGTGCCAGCACCGAAATGAACACTGAAGCTTTCTTT
TRBJ1-1 14 TRBV6-5 . few CASTKPGVNTEAFF TGTGCCAGCACCAAACCAGGGGTGAACACTGAAGCTTTCTTT
TRBJ2-3 16 TRBV15 TRBD2 few CATSNNPGGPRDTQYF TGTGCCACCAGCAACAACCCGGGGGGACCCCGCGATACGCAGTATTTT
TRBJ1-1 14 TRBV12-3/TRBV12-4 . few CASSPSGRYTEAFF TGTGCCAGCAGCCCTTCAGGGCGATATACTGAAGCTTTCTTT
TRBJ2-2 11 TRBV19 . many CASRGTGELFF TGTGCCAGCCGAGGAACCGGGGAGCTGTTTTTT
TRBJ1-1 15 TRBV3-1 TRBD1 many CASSQFLTGGAEAFF TGTGCCAGCAGCCAATTCCTAACAGGGGGCGCGGAAGCTTTCTTT
TRBJ2-4 17 TRBV7-2 . many CASSLEGRGRLGNIQYF TGTGCCAGCAGCTTAGAGGGTAGGGGCAGGCTGGGGAACATTCAGTACTTC
TRBJ1-1 13 TRBV3-1 . many CASSRVQGTEAFF TGTGCCAGCAGCCGGGTTCAGGGCACTGAAGCTTTCTTT
TRBJ2-7 14 TRBV29-1 TRBD2 . CSVNDGLAAYEQYF TGCAGCGTTAACGACGGACTAGCTGCCTACGAGCAGTACTTC
TRBJ2-1 14 TRBV5-4 . many CASSPDTFYNEQFF TGTGCCAGCAGCCCGGACACCTTCTACAATGAGCAGTTCTTC
TRBJ2-1 13 TRBV6-5 TRBD2 . CASIAGSYNEQFF TGTGCCAGCATAGCGGGATCCTACAATGAGCAGTTCTTC
TRBJ1-1 17 TRBV4-1 . many CASSQPRARGGLTEAFF TGCGCCAGCAGCCAACCCCGGGCGAGAGGAGGGCTGACTGAAGCTTTCTTT
TRBJ2-3 14 TRBV24-1 TRBD1 many CATSGQESTDTQYF TGTGCCACCTCTGGACAGGAGAGCACAGATACGCAGTATTTT
TRBJ1-1 16 TRBV5-4 . few CASSLGRGALDTEAFF TGTGCCAGCAGCTTGGGACGGGGGGCGCTTGACACTGAAGCTTTCTTT
TRBJ2-2 15 TRBV16 . many CASSQSGLITGELFF TGTGCCAGCAGCCAATCGGGCCTAATCACCGGGGAGCTGTTTTTT
TRBJ2-6 16 TRBV2 . many CASSGLTFSGANVLTF TGTGCCAGCAGTGGACTTACCTTCTCTGGGGCCAACGTCCTGACTTTC
TRBJ1-1 14 TRBV12-5 . many CASGLGYRNTEAFF TGTGCTAGTGGTTTGGGGTACCGGAACACTGAAGCTTTCTTT
TRBJ1-6 14 TRBV5-6 . . CASSLPMNNSPLHF TGTGCCAGCAGCTTGCCGATGAATAATTCACCCCTCCACTTT
TRBJ2-5 17 TRBV4-3 TRBD2 many CASSLYYRLARRETQYF TGCGCCAGCAGCCTATACTATAGACTAGCGCGTAGAGAGACCCAGTACTTC
TRBJ2-7 14 TRBV11-2 . many CASSLEPSSYEQYF TGTGCCAGCAGCTTAGAGCCGAGCTCCTACGAGCAGTACTTC
TRBJ1-2 14 TRBV5-5 . many CASSSNPGNYGYTF TGTGCCAGCAGCTCAAACCCGGGGAACTATGGCTACACCTTC
TRBJ1-6 15 TRBV18 TRBD1 few CASSPGTAYNSPLHF TGTGCCAGCTCACCAGGGACAGCCTATAATTCACCCCTCCACTTT
TRBJ1-5 15 TRBV20-1 . many CSASEGWEGIQPQHF TGCAGTGCTAGTGAGGGCTGGGAGGGGATTCAGCCCCAGCATTTT
TRBJ1-1 14 TRBV28 TRBD1 many CASSSGGMGTEAFF TGTGCCAGCAGTTCAGGGGGTATGGGCACTGAAGCTTTCTTT
TRBJ2-1 13 TRBV6-5 . few CASSYHRTDEQFF TGTGCCAGCAGTTACCACCGGACAGACGAGCAGTTCTTC
TRBJ2-2 16 TRBV6-5 . many CASSYSMGGNTGELFF TGTGCCAGCAGTTACTCGATGGGAGGGAACACCGGGGAGCTGTTTTTT
TRBJ1-5 16 TRBV7-8 . . CASSLVAGTSNQPQHF TGTGCCAGCAGCTTAGTGGCAGGGACGAGCAATCAGCCCCAGCATTTT
TRBJ2-2 14 TRBV5-1 TRBD1 medium-sized CASSWDRLTGELFF TGCGCCAGCAGCTGGGACAGACTAACCGGGGAGCTGTTTTTT
TRBJ1-5 12 TRBV28 . few CASSSYKQPQHF TGTGCCAGCAGCTCCTACAAACAGCCCCAGCATTTT
TRBJ1-1 15 TRBV6-5 TRBD1 few CASSRRTGRKTEAFF TGTGCCAGCAGCCGGCGGACAGGGCGGAAAACTGAAGCTTTCTTT
TRBJ2-3 15 TRBV6-5 TRBD2 many CASKSAGAKADTQYF TGTGCCAGCAAGTCCGCGGGAGCGAAGGCAGATACGCAGTATTTT
TRBJ1-1 12 TRBV30 . many CAWSINRGNAFF TGTGCCTGGAGTATCAACCGAGGGAATGCTTTCTTT